This T cell receptor (beta chain) is drawn from a study of cytotoxic CD8 clonotypes in ibrutinib-treated CLL. Whole-study context: Samples averaged 255,043 productive templates and roughly 86,000 productive rearrangements.

Unmatched junction bases numbered 9, after V lost 1 base and J lost 1 base. The CDR3 is 18 amino acids. CDR1 MGHDK and CDR2 SYGVNS come from the germline V gene. Deep sequencing aimed at 1 in 200,000 to 1 in 1 million T cells' resolution. Profiled with immunoSEQ multiplex PCR; TCRdb holds only in-frame clones, not every one. There are 190,000 or so clones in the sample; over 60% occur only once, and roughly 13% lies in the top ten. The clonotype originates from a human donor with chronic lymphocytic leukemia. V and J are TRBV25-1 and TRBJ2-2; 7 nucleotides align to TRBD2. Sequenced material: PBMCs, taken after 24 months of ibrutinib treatment. DNA for the CDR3: TGTGCCAGCAGTGAATTAAAGGGGAGGGCCTGGAACACCGGGGAGCTGTTTTTT. Translated, it gives CASSELKGRAWNTGELFF.